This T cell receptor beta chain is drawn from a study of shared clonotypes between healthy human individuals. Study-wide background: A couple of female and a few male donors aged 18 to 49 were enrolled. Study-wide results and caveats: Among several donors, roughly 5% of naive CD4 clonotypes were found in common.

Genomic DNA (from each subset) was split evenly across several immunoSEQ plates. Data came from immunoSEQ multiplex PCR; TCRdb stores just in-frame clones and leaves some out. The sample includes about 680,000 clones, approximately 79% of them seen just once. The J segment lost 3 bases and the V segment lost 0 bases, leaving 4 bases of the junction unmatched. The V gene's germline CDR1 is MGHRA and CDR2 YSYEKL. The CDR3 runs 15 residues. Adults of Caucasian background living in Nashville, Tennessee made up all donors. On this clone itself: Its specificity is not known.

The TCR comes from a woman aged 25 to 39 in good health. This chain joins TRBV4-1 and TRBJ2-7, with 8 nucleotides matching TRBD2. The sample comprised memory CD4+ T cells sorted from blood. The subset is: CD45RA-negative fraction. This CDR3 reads CASSQDRAGVYEQYF. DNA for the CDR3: TGCGCCAGCAGCCAAGATCGAGCGGGAGTCTACGAGCAGTACTTC.